What follows are 12 T cell receptor beta chains derived from one specimen sequenced in a study of cytomegalovirus exposure and HLA in healthy donors. The PCR used 60 Vbeta and 13 Jbeta primers. Generated by immunoSEQ multiplex PCR, the TCRdb table keeps only in-frame clones and is missing some. In the table there are 110,000 or so clones, approximately 69% of which are singletons. Input material: PBMCs. The receptors originated from a man in his thirties or forties in good health and CMV-seronegative.

This rearrangement joins TRBV6-5 to TRBJ1-3; the match to TRBD1 covers 9 bases. There are 16 residues in the CDR3. CDR1 MNHEY and CDR2 SVGAGI come from the germline V gene. V was clipped by 2 bases and J by 0 bases; unmatched bases: 2. The CDR3 DNA follows: TGTGCCAGCAGTTACGGGACAGGGACCTCTGGAAACACCATATATTTT. It specifies CASSYGTGTSGNTIYF.

This rearrangement joins TRBV28 to TRBJ2-7; the D is unclear. The CDR3 is 12 residues long. Germline lookup yields CDR1 MDHEN and CDR2 SYDVKM. The V end was cut by 2 bases, the J end by 3 bases, with 5 bases between. CDR3 coding DNA: TGTGCCAGCAGTTTAAAACACTACGAGCAGTACTTC. Translating it yields CASSLKHYEQYF. Filled out from reference TRBV28 and TRBJ2-7, the complete variable domain reads DVKVTQSSRYLVKRTGEKVFLECVQDMDHENMFWYRQDPGLGLRLIYFSYDVKMKEKGDIPEGYSVSREKKERFSLILESASTNQTSMYLCASSLKHYEQYFGPGTRLTVT.

The rearrangement uses TRBV11-3 and TRBJ2-7; 7 bases fit TRBD2. The CDR3 consists of 15 residues. V trimming: 1 base; J trimming: 2 bases; junction bases outside the gene matches: 5. Germline V gene lookup returns CDR1 SGHNT and CDR2 YENEEA. The CDR3 DNA is TGTGCCAGCAGCTTAGCGTCTAGCGGAGCCTACGAGCAGTACTTC. It specifies CASSLASSGAYEQYF.

The chain links TRBV5-1 to TRBJ2-1, with 13 bases aligning to TRBD2. Trimming removed 3 bases from V and 10 bases from J; junction bases left unmatched: 7. Germline V gene data show CDR1 as SGHRS and CDR2 as YFSETQ. The CDR3 spans 15 residues. The CDR3 is CASSSGTSGMEEQFF. The DNA for the CDR3 is TGCGCCAGCAGCTCCGGGACTAGCGGGATGGAGGAGCAGTTCTTC.

The chain combines TRBV19 with TRBJ1-5; no clear D. The V and J ends lost 6 bases and 0 bases respectively, with 12 bases between them. The germline V gene encodes CDR1 LNHDA and CDR2 SQIVND (reference sequence). This CDR3 contains 15 residues. CDR3 bases: TGTGCCAGTAGGGTGGCAGACTATAGCAATCAGCCCCAGCATTTT. It yields the protein CASRVADYSNQPQHF. Together with reference TRBV19 and TRBJ1-5, the CDR3 gives the full variable domain: DGGITQSPKYLFRKEGQNVTLSCEQNLNHDAMYWYRQDPGQGLRLIYYSQIVNDFQKGDIAEGYSVSREKKESFPLTVTSAQKNPTAFYLCASRVADYSNQPQHFGDGTRLSIL.

The gene calls are TRBV7-2 and TRBJ2-3, with 7 bases matching TRBD2. Germline V gives CDR1 SGHTA, CDR2 FQGNSA. The CDR3 runs to 14 residues. Trimming cost V 3 bases and J 4 bases; bases outside gene matches: 4. The CDR3 sequence: CASSFREVSDTQYF. Written as DNA, the CDR3 is TGTGCCAGCAGCTTCCGGGAGGTCTCAGATACGCAGTATTTT. The variable domain in full, completed from reference TRBV7-2 and TRBJ2-3, reads GAGVSQSPSNKVTEKGKDVELRCDPISGHTALYWYRQSLGQGLEFLIYFQGNSAPDKSGLPSDRFSAERTGGSVSTLTIQRTQQEDSAVYLCASSFREVSDTQYFGPGTRLTVL.

This chain links TRBV9 with TRBJ1-1; the D gene is possibly TRBD1 (6 bases). The V end was cut by 4 bases, the J end by 2 bases, with 9 bases between. This CDR3 spans 13 amino acids. Per germline, CDR1 SGDLS and CDR2 YYNGEE. CDR3 loop: CASSRDTNTEAFF. The CDR3 DNA reads TGTGCCAGCAGCCGGGACACTAACACTGAAGCTTTCTTT.

This chain connects TRBV4-1 to TRBJ2-1; 9 bases are a match to TRBD1. Trimming at V came to 7 bases and at J to 7 bases, leaving 11 bases not matched to a gene. Germline values: CDR1 MGHRA, CDR2 YSYEKL. The CDR3 length is 15 residues. In DNA form, the CDR3 reads TGCGCCAGCAAATCTCCGGACAGGGGAGGAAATGAGCAGTTCTTC. Protein product: CASKSPDRGGNEQFF.

The chain uses TRBV4-2 and TRBJ1-2; D is unclear. Between the trimmed V and J ends, which lost 0 bases and 2 bases, there was a span of 16 bases. The germline V gene has CDR1 LGHNA and CDR2 YNFKEQ. This CDR3 contains 17 residues. In DNA, the CDR3 is TGTGCCAGCAGCCAAGATGTTAATCGAGGCCAGAACTATGGCTACACCTTC. As protein: CASSQDVNRGQNYGYTF.

The chain is built from TRBV12-5 and TRBJ2-1; 10 nucleotides align to TRBD2. CDR1 is LGHNT and CDR2 is FRNRAP in the germline V gene. The CDR3 has 15 residues. Losses at the gene ends were 0 bases for V and 6 bases for J; bases not matched to a gene: 2. The CDR3 nucleotides are TGTGCTAGTGGTTTGGTATTAGCGGGAGGCAATGAGCAGTTCTTC. This translates into CASGLVLAGGNEQFF. Supplemented by reference TRBV12-5 and TRBJ2-1, the full variable domain reads DARVTQTPRHKVTEMGQEVTMRCQPILGHNTVFWYRQTMMQGLELLAYFRNRAPLDDSGMPKDRFSAEMPDATLATLKIQPSEPRDSAVYFCASGLVLAGGNEQFFGPGTRLTVL.

The chain has TRBV11-3 and TRBJ2-7; perhaps TRBD2 as D (6 bases). V lost 8 bases to trimming and J lost 0 bases, with 14 bases between them. Per germline, CDR1 SGHNT and CDR2 YENEEA. The CDR3 extends over 14 amino acids. The CDR3 is CASSKGTLSYEQYF. The CDR3 DNA sequence: TGTGCCAGCTCGAAGGGGACTCTCTCCTACGAGCAGTACTTC.

V gene TRBV2 combines with J gene TRBJ2-7; 8 bases align to TRBD1. The germline gives CDR1 SNHLY, CDR2 FYNNEI. The ends lost 7 bases at V and 6 bases at J; junction bases unmatched: 14. The CDR3 runs 15 residues. This CDR3 reads CASKATDRETGEQYF. The CDR3 DNA reads TGTGCCAGCAAAGCAACGGACAGGGAAACGGGCGAGCAGTACTTC.